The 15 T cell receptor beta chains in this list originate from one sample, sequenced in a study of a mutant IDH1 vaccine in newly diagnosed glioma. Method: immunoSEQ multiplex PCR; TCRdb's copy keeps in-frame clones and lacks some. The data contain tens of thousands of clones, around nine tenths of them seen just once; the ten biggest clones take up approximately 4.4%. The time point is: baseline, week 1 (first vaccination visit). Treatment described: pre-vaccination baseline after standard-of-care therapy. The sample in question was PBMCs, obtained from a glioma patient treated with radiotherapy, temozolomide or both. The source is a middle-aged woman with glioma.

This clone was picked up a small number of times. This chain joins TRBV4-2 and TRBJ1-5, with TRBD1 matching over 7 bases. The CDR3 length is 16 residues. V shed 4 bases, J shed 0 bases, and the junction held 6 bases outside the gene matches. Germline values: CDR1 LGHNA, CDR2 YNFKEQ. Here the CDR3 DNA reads TGTGCCAGCAGCCCTGTGCAGGGGGGTAGCAATCAGCCCCAGCATTTT. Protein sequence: CASSPVQGGSNQPQHF.

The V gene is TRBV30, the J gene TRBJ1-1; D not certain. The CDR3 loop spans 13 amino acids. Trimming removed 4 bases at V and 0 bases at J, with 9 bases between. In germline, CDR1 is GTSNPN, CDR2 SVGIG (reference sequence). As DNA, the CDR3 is TGTGCCTGGAACCCCGAGATGAACACTGAAGCTTTCTTT. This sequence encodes CAWNPEMNTEAFF.

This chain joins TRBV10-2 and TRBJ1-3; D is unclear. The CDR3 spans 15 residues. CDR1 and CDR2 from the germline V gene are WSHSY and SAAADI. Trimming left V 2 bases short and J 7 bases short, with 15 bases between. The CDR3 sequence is CASSERPGRPNTIYF. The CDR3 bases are TGCGCCAGCAGTGAGAGGCCCGGCAGGCCGAACACCATATATTTT.

As DNA, the CDR3 is TGCAGCGTTGAAGAGGCGGGGGGAAGCTACGAGCAGTACTTC. Its protein product is CSVEEAGGSYEQYF. This chain uses TRBV29-1 with TRBJ2-7; 8 bases line up with TRBD2. V was clipped by 0 bases and J by 3 bases; unmatched bases: 4. Germline CDR1 SQVTM, CDR2 ANQGSEA. The CDR3 is 14 amino acids.

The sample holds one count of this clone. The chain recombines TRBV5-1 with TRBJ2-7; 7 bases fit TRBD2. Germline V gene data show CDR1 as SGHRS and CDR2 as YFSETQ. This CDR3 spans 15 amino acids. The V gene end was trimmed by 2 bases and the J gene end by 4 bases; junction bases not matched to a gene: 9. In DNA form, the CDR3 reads TGCGCCAGCAGCTTTGGAGGGAGGGCCTTATACGAGCAGTACTTC. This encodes CASSFGGRALYEQYF. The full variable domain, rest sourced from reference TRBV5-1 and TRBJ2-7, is KAGVTQTPRYLIKTRGQQVTLSCSPISGHRSVSWYQQTPGQGLQFLFEYFSETQRNKGNFPGRFSGRQFSNSRSEMNVSTLELGDSALYLCASSFGGRALYEQYFGPGTRLTVT.

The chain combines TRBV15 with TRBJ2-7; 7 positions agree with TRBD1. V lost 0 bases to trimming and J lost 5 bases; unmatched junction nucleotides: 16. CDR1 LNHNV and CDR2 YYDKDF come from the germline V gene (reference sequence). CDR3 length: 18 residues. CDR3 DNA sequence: TGTGCCACCAGCAGAGATATGACAGGGCATGAAGGGGCTCACGAGCAGTACTTC. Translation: CATSRDMTGHEGAHEQYF.

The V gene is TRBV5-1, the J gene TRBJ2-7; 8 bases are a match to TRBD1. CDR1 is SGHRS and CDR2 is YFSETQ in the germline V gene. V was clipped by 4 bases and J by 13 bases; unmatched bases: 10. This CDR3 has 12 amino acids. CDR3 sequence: CASSVDRVRIYF. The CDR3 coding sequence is TGCGCCAGCAGCGTGGACAGGGTAAGGATCTACTTC.

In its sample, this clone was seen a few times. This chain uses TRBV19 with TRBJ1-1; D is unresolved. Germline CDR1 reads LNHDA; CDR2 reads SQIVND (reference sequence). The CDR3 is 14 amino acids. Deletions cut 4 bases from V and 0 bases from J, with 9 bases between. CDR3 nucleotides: TGTGCCAGTAGTAAAGACACGCTGAACACTGAAGCTTTCTTT. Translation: CASSKDTLNTEAFF.

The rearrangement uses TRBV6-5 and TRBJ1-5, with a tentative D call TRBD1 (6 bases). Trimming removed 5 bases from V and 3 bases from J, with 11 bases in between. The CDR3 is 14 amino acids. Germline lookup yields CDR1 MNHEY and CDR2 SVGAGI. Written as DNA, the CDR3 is TGTGCCAGCAGTACAGGGTTCCACAATCAGCCCCAGCATTTT. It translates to CASSTGFHNQPQHF.

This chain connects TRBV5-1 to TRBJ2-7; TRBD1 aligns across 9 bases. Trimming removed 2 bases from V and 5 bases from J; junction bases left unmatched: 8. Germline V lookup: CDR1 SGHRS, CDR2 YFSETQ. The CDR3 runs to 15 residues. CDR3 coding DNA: TGCGCCAGCAGCTTAGACACAGGGGGCCATCACGAGCAGTACTTC. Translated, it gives CASSLDTGGHHEQYF.

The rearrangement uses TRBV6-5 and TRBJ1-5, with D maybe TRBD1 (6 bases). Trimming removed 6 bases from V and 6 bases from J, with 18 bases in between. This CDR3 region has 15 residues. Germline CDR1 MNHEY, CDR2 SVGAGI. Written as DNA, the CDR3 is TGTGCCAGCAGACGTAACAGGGAAGCGGGTCAGCCCCAGCATTTT. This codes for CASRRNREAGQPQHF.

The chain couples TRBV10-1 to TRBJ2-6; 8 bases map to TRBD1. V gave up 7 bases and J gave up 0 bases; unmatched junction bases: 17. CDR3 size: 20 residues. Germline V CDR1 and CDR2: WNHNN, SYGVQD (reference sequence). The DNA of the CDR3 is TGCGCCAGCACCCCCCATACCGGGACAGGCCTTTTCTCTGGGGCCAACGTCCTGACTTTC. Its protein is CASTPHTGTGLFSGANVLTF.

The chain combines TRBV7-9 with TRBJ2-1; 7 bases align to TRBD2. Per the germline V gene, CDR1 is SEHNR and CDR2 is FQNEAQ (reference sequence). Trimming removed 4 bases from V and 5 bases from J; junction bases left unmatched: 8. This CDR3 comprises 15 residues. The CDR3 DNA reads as TGTGCCAGCAGCTACTCCGGGGGACTAAACAATGAGCAGTTCTTC. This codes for CASSYSGGLNNEQFF. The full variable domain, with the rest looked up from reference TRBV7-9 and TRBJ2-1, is DTGVSQNPRHKITKRGQNVTFRCDPISEHNRLYWYRQTLGQGPEFLTYFQNEAQLEKSRLLSDRFSAERPKGSFSTLEIQRTEQGDSAMYLCASSYSGGLNNEQFFGPGTRLTVL.

The CDR3: CASSHVRGQETQYF. The CDR3 DNA is TGCGCCAGCAGCCACGTCAGGGGACAAGAGACCCAGTACTTC. J is TRBJ2-5 and V is TRBV4-1, with a possible D match to TRBD1 (6 bases). The CDR3 has 14 amino acids. Germline values: CDR1 MGHRA, CDR2 YSYEKL. The V gene lost 3 bases and the J gene lost 2 bases, with 10 bases spanning the gap.

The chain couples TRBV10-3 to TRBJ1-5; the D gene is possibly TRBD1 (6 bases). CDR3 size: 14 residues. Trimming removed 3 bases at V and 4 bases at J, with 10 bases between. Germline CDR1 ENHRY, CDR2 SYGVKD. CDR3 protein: CAISDGTLNQPQHF. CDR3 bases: TGTGCCATCAGTGACGGGACACTTAATCAGCCCCAGCATTTT.